This entry describes one TCR beta chain. Its cognate antigen has yet to be identified. Base qualities are missing; no much larger clone stands one base away. Libraries were prepared through the immunoSEQ multiplex PCR assay. For the multiplex PCR, a mixture combining 60 forward primers for TCR Vbeta segments and 13 reverse primers for TCR Jbeta segments was used. A multiplex PCR assay on genomic DNA amplified the CDR3 region of rearranged TCR beta genes. On the Illumina HiSeq System, the amplified TCR beta libraries were sequenced as 87-base-pair reads. In the original analysis: In a later analysis, roughly 80 million unique TCR beta chains were counted across the 500 to 850 repertoires, and roughly 10 million of these chains were shared by at least two donors. Raw reads were error-corrected and collapsed into unique sequences by a nearest-neighbor algorithm in which closely related sequences were merged to remove PCR and sequencing errors. V, D and J gene segments were assigned by aligning CDR3 sequences to IMGT reference sequences. For a sequence to be retained, a match of at least six nucleotides was required to both a V gene segment and a J gene segment. A rearrangement counted as productive if the CDR3 had no stop codons and remained in frame with V and J, and every other rearrangement counted as non-productive. Following IMGT convention, CDR3 was defined as the stretch from the second conserved V-encoded cysteine up to the conserved J-encoded phenylalanine. Sequences without an unambiguous match to a single V gene segment were excluded from the earlier analysis of a few hundred of the donors. In an earlier analysis of 587 of the donors, a V segment was called functional when productive rearrangements were above 56.7%, and segregating when the standard deviation between donors exceeded 5%. A statistical classification framework was built for diagnosing cytomegalovirus status from the catalog of TCR beta chain sequences. In a later analysis, TCR nucleotide sequences were compared against IMGT/GENE-DB human TR gene sequences so that V and J genes could be assigned. The TCRdist pipeline was used in a later analysis to assign CDR3 sequences and most-parsimonious VDJ recombination scenarios. In a later analysis, every TCR beta chain was defined by the combination of its CDR3 amino acid sequence and its V-gene family, and reads without a unique V-gene family were dropped. To address suspected cross-contamination and a sequencing artifact, a later analysis removed some 620 highly shared, low-generation-probability nucleotide sequences. For each public chain, a later analysis derived a clonal expansion index from normalized ranks of inferred template counts within each repertoire. A later analysis computed generation probabilities with a VDJ recombination model fitted to out-of-frame rearrangements, and checked the results against IGoR. In a later analysis, hypergeometric tests were used to score TCR-TCR, TCR-HLA and TCR-CMV co-occurrence, with a repertoire-size bias correction applied to TCR pairs. False discovery rates were estimated in a later analysis by permuting HLA or CMV assignments 20 times. In a later analysis, co-occurring TCRs were grouped using DBSCAN, with TCRdist sequence similarity added in when clustering inside HLA-allele-positive subsets. Co-occurrence clustering excluded repertoires with fewer than 30,000 or more than 120,000 public chains, plus five with anomalous nucleotide sharing. Here the immuneACCESS table is served through TCRdb, limited to in-frame sequences with V and J called. Missing clones are a known gap in these copies; in checked studies unresolved V genes cover under half, and the rest lacks a known reason. V and J calls and clone size are given by that table; D and trimming were obtained from the DNA. For this sample there are more than 40,000 clones; 81% appear just once. The ten largest clones take up 2.7% of the sample.

The junction shows trimming of 2 bases on V and 6 bases on J, plus 16 bases between the germline ends. The CDR3 measures 16 amino acids from cysteine to phenylalanine. Here the CDR3 DNA is all that survives: 48 bases in frame from base 1. CDR1 is given as MNHNS and CDR2 as SASEGT, both from the germline V gene. In total, roughly 670 healthy bone marrow donors made up the cohort. At the time of sampling, every cohort member was nominally healthy, though immune exposures that went unrecorded were likely present. The donor tested CMV seronegative and was one of the 352 seronegative cohort members. A peripheral blood sample was provided by each donor, and peripheral blood mononuclear cells were used for TCR beta sequencing. The Qiagen DNeasy Blood Extraction Kit was used to extract genomic DNA from the blood cell samples. This record belongs to a study of cytomegalovirus exposure and HLA in healthy donors (dated by TCRdb to about 2017). Regarding the research as a whole: An earlier analysis of more than 550 of the donors reported about 300 Gb of sequence data and 100 million to 120 million unique TCR beta sequences obtained from roughly 180 million T cells. An early release that covered some 630 HLA-typed donors contained around 300 gigabases of sequencing data and tens of millions of unique TCR sequences. Of the 398 genotyped donors, 81% were placed in the genetic ancestry cluster associated with self-reported Caucasian donors. The aim of the study was to test whether cataloging public T cell receptors could identify signatures of past pathogen exposure. The study used immunosequencing to profile the T cell repertoires of about 670 subjects and linked those repertoires to cytomegalovirus serostatus. In addition to the first cohort of around 670 subjects, a separate validation cohort of approximately 110 different subjects was used. To predict cytomegalovirus infection status, the study brought together high-throughput TCR immunosequencing, statistical association of individual TCRs with disease status, and machine learning. In a later analysis, previously published TCR beta repertoires from 600 to 850 donors were re-analyzed and high-resolution HLA genotyping was added so that TCR occurrence patterns could be studied. Rather than using new phenotypic data, the later analysis identified candidate immune exposures from TCR beta sequences and from how often those sequences occurred across donors. An earlier analysis of several hundred of the donors applied high-throughput TCR beta sequencing to assess whether each TCR beta V gene segment acted as functional or pseudogenic. Alongside the repertoire data, information on donor age, sex, ethnicity and CMV serostatus was compiled. A later genetic analysis used genome-wide SNP genotypes for about 60% of the roughly 700 donors, treating that subset as a discovery cohort. Every repertoire in the discovery cohort had been generated on one and the same sequencing platform. Class I and class II HLA loci were covered by the typing at four-digit resolution. Typing coverage differed by locus: A, B, C, DRB1 and DQB1 were typed in about 620-630 donors, DQA1 in approximately 520, DPA1 in around 600, and DPB1 in 472. Several DR-DQ haplotypes were handled as single units for association and clustering because linkage in the cohort was strong. Among about 400 genotyped donors of the cohort, an average of roughly 230,000 unique TCR beta nucleotide sequences was sequenced per donor, of which about 19% were non-productive. General conclusions and limits of the study: A later analysis found that HLA-associated TCR beta chains were more clonally expanded and had lower generation probabilities than equally common non-associated chains. V-gene and J-gene trimming of TCR beta chains was associated with a missense DCLRE1C variant in a later genetic analysis, and the association was replicated in an independent cohort. According to a later analysis, parvovirus B19, influenza, CMV and Epstein-Barr virus appeared linked to several top co-occurrence clusters. Broadly in line with IMGT annotations, most TCR beta V segments showed up in productive rearrangements about 87% or about 30% of the time in an earlier analysis of under 700 of the donors. Strong co-occurrence of HLA alleles, especially DR and DQ, made assigning TCR associations to individual alleles difficult. Compared with the roughly 600-donor mean, donors in an Asian-associated ancestry cluster had fewer N-insertions in productive TCRs, according to a later genetic analysis. Because HLA typing was missing for some donors at each locus, association tests included only the typed subset. In both the original and validation cohorts, the classifier was reported to diagnose cytomegalovirus status with high specificity and sensitivity. Because counts were too low, roughly 18 rarely observed V segments, including chromosome 9 orphons, were left out of the earlier analysis of 587 of the donors. Presence/absence analyses assumed roughly uniform sequencing depth across donors, an assumption that may not hold. While some public TCRs were present in many individuals, most TCR sequences turned up only very rarely across donors. A total of 150 to 200 TCR beta chains were listed by the study as associated with cytomegalovirus. The only immune exposure information available for the cohort was CMV serostatus. In a later analysis, some 17,000 TCR beta sequences were associated with specific HLA alleles at a false discovery rate of 0.05. A further reported finding was that TCR beta sequences accurately predicted the HLA-A and HLA-B alleles for most subjects in the first cohort. The authors suggested that the approach could potentially be extended to other disease states and immunological phenotypes. Three of the identified cytomegalovirus-associated TCR beta chains were confirmed in vitro to be specific for cytomegalovirus antigens. In a later analysis, TCR association rates were found to vary across HLA loci, with the most associated TCRs seen for DRB1 alleles and the fewest for HLA-C alleles. The 87-base-pair reads could not distinguish some IMGT-functional V segments, including TRBV6-2 and TRBV6-3, so those segments were excluded. The sequencing pipeline was judged likely to have produced a cluster of highly shared sequence variants as a technical artifact. Most CMV-associated TCR beta chains appeared to be HLA-restricted in a later analysis, and the HLA associations seemed to be driven largely by CMV exposure. Correlated functional status among segregating V segments might reflect linkage disequilibrium, but an unknown experimental factor could not be ruled out. The cohort was sequenced for TCR beta chains only, and without alpha or paired-chain data the features that could be detected were limited.

Material: PBMCs. This TCR was recovered from a middle-aged man in good health and CMV-seronegative. The chain employs TRBV6-1 and TRBJ2-2; a tentative D match to TRBD1 spans 5 bases. CDR3 protein: CASSERLRQSAGELFF. The DNA is TGTGCCAGCAGTGAACGTCTCAGACAGAGTGCCGGGGAGCTGTTTTTT.